The rows below give T cell receptor beta chains drawn from one sample of a study of regulatory T cells in long-lasting Graves disease. One entry per CDR3 protein results from TCRdb running MiXCR on the multiplex PCR reads. This table has 650,000 to 700,000 distinct CDR3 sequences, 25% to 35% appearing once. The sequences come from peripheral blood mononuclear cells (PBMCs), collected when the disease was refractory, from a patient treated with antithyroid drugs. All receptors derive from a female donor with Graves disease. CDR3s include the opening cysteine and the closing phenylalanine or tryptophan. Fields, in order: clone size, D gene, J gene, V gene, CDR3 DNA, CDR3 protein. D genes are given only for firm matches. Clone size is stated in some rows and not others, as once, few, many or a class when expanded.

clone size: -
D gene: -
J gene: TRBJ1-3
V gene: TRBV9
CDR3 DNA: TGTGCCAGCAGCGTGGCGGCAGGCGGAAACACCATATATTTT
CDR3 protein: CASSVAAGGNTIYF

clone size: -
D gene: TRBD2
J gene: TRBJ2-1
V gene: TRBV11-3
CDR3 DNA: TGTGCCAGCAGCTTAGGAGGACTAGCCTCCTACAATGAGCAGTTCTTC
CDR3 protein: CASSLGGLASYNEQFF

clone size: many
D gene: -
J gene: TRBJ2-5
V gene: TRBV30
CDR3 DNA: TGTGCCTGGAGTGTTGGGGAGACCCAGTACTTC
CDR3 protein: CAWSVGETQYF

clone size: -
D gene: TRBD2
J gene: TRBJ2-5
V gene: TRBV5-1
CDR3 DNA: TGCGCCAGCAGCTCCCCGGGACTAGCGGAGATGATAGAGGGAGAGACCCAGTACTTC
CDR3 protein: CASSSPGLAEMIEGETQYF

clone size: many
D gene: -
J gene: TRBJ1-2
V gene: TRBV11-3
CDR3 DNA: TGTGCCAGCAGCCCCATAAACTATGGCTACACCTTC
CDR3 protein: CASSPINYGYTF

clone size: many
D gene: TRBD1
J gene: TRBJ1-1
V gene: TRBV28
CDR3 DNA: TGTGCCAGCAGCAGACAGGGATCTTACAACGCTGAAGCTTTCTTT
CDR3 protein: CASSRQGSYNAEAFF

clone size: many
D gene: -
J gene: TRBJ2-5
V gene: TRBV28
CDR3 DNA: TGTGCCAGCAGTACCGCGGGACCCAGCCAAGAGACCCAGTACTTC
CDR3 protein: CASSTAGPSQETQYF

clone size: -
D gene: TRBD1
J gene: TRBJ2-4
V gene: TRBV20-1
CDR3 DNA: TGCAGTGCTAGTCGACAGGGTGATAACATTCAGTACTTC
CDR3 protein: CSASRQGDNIQYF

clone size: -
D gene: -
J gene: TRBJ1-6
V gene: TRBV20-1
CDR3 DNA: TGCAGTGCTAGGACAGCGAGCTCCTATAATTCACCCCTCCACTTT
CDR3 protein: CSARTASSYNSPLHF

clone size: many
D gene: -
J gene: TRBJ1-5
V gene: TRBV20-1
CDR3 DNA: TGCAGTGCATCTGACGGGGGGTTCGGCAATCAGCCCCAGCATTTT
CDR3 protein: CSASDGGFGNQPQHF

clone size: many
D gene: TRBD1
J gene: TRBJ1-6
V gene: TRBV28
CDR3 DNA: TGTGCCAGCAGTTTAGGGACAGACTATTCACCCCTCCACTTT
CDR3 protein: CASSLGTDYSPLHF

clone size: -
D gene: TRBD1
J gene: TRBJ2-2
V gene: TRBV20-1
CDR3 DNA: TGCAGTGCTACCGGGAATACAGGGGGCCACACCGGGGAGCTGTTTTTT
CDR3 protein: CSATGNTGGHTGELFF

clone size: -
D gene: -
J gene: TRBJ2-5
V gene: TRBV24-1
CDR3 DNA: TGTGCCACCAGTGATGCTCGGCCAGGGGAAGAGACCCAGTACTTC
CDR3 protein: CATSDARPGEETQYF

clone size: -
D gene: TRBD1
J gene: TRBJ1-5
V gene: TRBV6-1
CDR3 DNA: TGTGCCAGCATACCGGGACAGGGGGATAGCAATCAGCCCCAGCATTTT
CDR3 protein: CASIPGQGDSNQPQHF

clone size: -
D gene: TRBD1
J gene: TRBJ1-2
V gene: TRBV7-2
CDR3 DNA: TGTGCCAGCAGCTTAAGGGCCGGGACAGGGGGTGTTGGGTCTAGCTACACCTTC
CDR3 protein: CASSLRAGTGGVGSSYTF

clone size: -
D gene: TRBD2
J gene: TRBJ2-7
V gene: TRBV6-5
CDR3 DNA: TGTGCCAGCAGTTACGGGGTAGCGGGTCAAAGATGGACCTACGAGCAGTACTTC
CDR3 protein: CASSYGVAGQRWTYEQYF

clone size: -
D gene: -
J gene: TRBJ1-1
V gene: TRBV20-1
CDR3 DNA: TGCAGTGCTAGGAACGGGGGGCGGGGAACTGAAGCTTTCTTT
CDR3 protein: CSARNGGRGTEAFF

clone size: few
D gene: -
J gene: TRBJ1-1
V gene: TRBV30
CDR3 DNA: TGTGCCTGGAATCAGGACTTCACTGAAGCTTTCTTT
CDR3 protein: CAWNQDFTEAFF

clone size: many
D gene: -
J gene: TRBJ1-4
V gene: TRBV12-3/TRBV12-4
CDR3 DNA: TGTGCCAGCAGACCCGGGTCCCTTGCCGAAAAACTGTTTTTT
CDR3 protein: CASRPGSLAEKLFF

clone size: many
D gene: TRBD2
J gene: TRBJ2-2
V gene: TRBV2
CDR3 DNA: TGTGCCAGCAGTGAATCTAGCGGGGCCGTGAGCACCGGGGAGCTGTTTTTT
CDR3 protein: CASSESSGAVSTGELFF

clone size: -
D gene: -
J gene: TRBJ2-7
V gene: TRBV12-3/TRBV12-4
CDR3 DNA: TGTGCCAGCAGCCGAGAACTACGGGACTACGAGCAGTACTTC
CDR3 protein: CASSRELRDYEQYF

clone size: -
D gene: -
J gene: TRBJ2-2
V gene: TRBV4-1
CDR3 DNA: TGCGCCAGCAGTCCGAGCCAGGGTTGGACCGGGGAGCTGTTTTTT
CDR3 protein: CASSPSQGWTGELFF

clone size: few
D gene: TRBD1
J gene: TRBJ1-4
V gene: TRBV24-1
CDR3 DNA: TGTGCCACCAGTGAACCCGGGACAGGGGGTGCGGAAAAACTGTTTTTT
CDR3 protein: CATSEPGTGGAEKLFF

clone size: few
D gene: TRBD2
J gene: TRBJ2-1
V gene: TRBV20-1
CDR3 DNA: TGCAGTGCTAGACGCCGGGACTACCCAACGATCTGGGAGCAGTTCTTC
CDR3 protein: CSARRRDYPTIWEQFF

clone size: -
D gene: -
J gene: TRBJ2-5
V gene: TRBV18
CDR3 DNA: TGTGCCAGCTCACCTTTTGGACAGTCGGAGACCCAGTACTTC
CDR3 protein: CASSPFGQSETQYF

clone size: -
D gene: -
J gene: TRBJ1-3
V gene: TRBV2
CDR3 DNA: TGTGCCAGCAGACCGACGGAAAGCTCTGGAAACACCATATATTTT
CDR3 protein: CASRPTESSGNTIYF

clone size: -
D gene: -
J gene: TRBJ2-7
V gene: TRBV20-1
CDR3 DNA: TGCAGTGCTAGTGGGGGGCGTCAGTATCGCTACGAGCAGTACTTC
CDR3 protein: CSASGGRQYRYEQYF

clone size: -
D gene: -
J gene: TRBJ2-3
V gene: TRBV6-2/TRBV6-3
CDR3 DNA: TGTGCCAGCAGTGACTTGACAGGCACAGATACGCAGTATTTT
CDR3 protein: CASSDLTGTDTQYF

clone size: many
D gene: -
J gene: TRBJ1-5
V gene: TRBV28
CDR3 DNA: TGTGCCAGCAGTCCCTACCTACCGTCTGGAAATCAGCCCCAGCATTTT
CDR3 protein: CASSPYLPSGNQPQHF

clone size: -
D gene: TRBD1
J gene: TRBJ1-2
V gene: TRBV18
CDR3 DNA: TGTGCCAGCTCCGTACAGGGGAGGAATGATGGCTACACCTTC
CDR3 protein: CASSVQGRNDGYTF

clone size: -
D gene: -
J gene: TRBJ1-4
V gene: TRBV11-2
CDR3 DNA: TGTGCCAGCAGCTTAGATGGGACTCGGGATGAAAAACTGTTTTTT
CDR3 protein: CASSLDGTRDEKLFF

clone size: few
D gene: -
J gene: TRBJ2-2
V gene: TRBV6-1
CDR3 DNA: TGTGCCAGCAAGGCAGCGGGCGGGGAGCTGTTTTTT
CDR3 protein: CASKAAGGELFF

clone size: few
D gene: TRBD1
J gene: TRBJ2-4
V gene: TRBV11-2
CDR3 DNA: TGTGCCAGCAGCTTAAGAGGGACAGGAAAAAACATTCAGTACTTC
CDR3 protein: CASSLRGTGKNIQYF

clone size: many
D gene: -
J gene: TRBJ2-2
V gene: TRBV12-3/TRBV12-4
CDR3 DNA: TGTGCCAGCAGTTTCTTTAAGTACACCGGGGAGCTGTTTTTT
CDR3 protein: CASSFFKYTGELFF

clone size: once
D gene: -
J gene: TRBJ1-2
V gene: TRBV4-1
CDR3 DNA: TGCGCCAGCAGCCAAGGAGAGGGGTACGACTATGGCTACACCTTC
CDR3 protein: CASSQGEGYDYGYTF

clone size: few
D gene: -
J gene: TRBJ1-2
V gene: TRBV28
CDR3 DNA: TGTGCCAGCAGTTTGATTCTCAATGGCTACACCTTC
CDR3 protein: CASSLILNGYTF

clone size: -
D gene: -
J gene: TRBJ2-5
V gene: TRBV20-1
CDR3 DNA: TGCAGTGCTAGAGACCCCGGTGGTCTATCTCAAGAGACCCAGTACTTC
CDR3 protein: CSARDPGGLSQETQYF

clone size: -
D gene: TRBD1
J gene: TRBJ2-6
V gene: TRBV15
CDR3 DNA: TGTGCCACCAGCAGGGACAGGCGCTCTGGGGCCAACGTCCTGACTTTC
CDR3 protein: CATSRDRRSGANVLTF

clone size: -
D gene: -
J gene: TRBJ1-1
V gene: TRBV7-9
CDR3 DNA: TGTGCCAGCAGCTTCCAGACAGGAGGCACTGAAGCTTTCTTT
CDR3 protein: CASSFQTGGTEAFF

clone size: -
D gene: -
J gene: TRBJ1-2
V gene: TRBV5-4
CDR3 DNA: TGTGCCCTACGGAGGGGGGGGGAGAGTGGCTACACCTTC
CDR3 protein: CALRRGGESGYTF

clone size: many
D gene: -
J gene: TRBJ2-4
V gene: TRBV19
CDR3 DNA: TGTGCCAGTAGCCGGACTCCAACAGGGAGTGAGGACATTCAGTACTTC
CDR3 protein: CASSRTPTGSEDIQYF

clone size: -
D gene: TRBD1
J gene: TRBJ1-6
V gene: TRBV2
CDR3 DNA: TGTGCCAGCAGTGCACAGGGGCATAATTCACCCCTCCACTTT
CDR3 protein: CASSAQGHNSPLHF

clone size: -
D gene: TRBD2
J gene: TRBJ2-1
V gene: TRBV3-1
CDR3 DNA: TGTGCCAGCAGCCAAGCTGCACTAGCGGGAGCGCACAATGAGCAGTTCTTC
CDR3 protein: CASSQAALAGAHNEQFF

clone size: many
D gene: -
J gene: TRBJ2-5
V gene: TRBV20-1
CDR3 DNA: TGCAGTGCAGCCCCGGGAGACCAAGAGACCCAGTACTTC
CDR3 protein: CSAAPGDQETQYF

clone size: -
D gene: TRBD1
J gene: TRBJ2-5
V gene: TRBV6-1
CDR3 DNA: TGTGCCAGCAGTGGCCGGGACAGAGAGACCCAGTACTTC
CDR3 protein: CASSGRDRETQYF

clone size: once
D gene: TRBD2
J gene: TRBJ2-7
V gene: TRBV5-1
CDR3 DNA: TGCGCCAGCAGCTTGAGAGCGGGACTCTACGAGCAGTACTTC
CDR3 protein: CASSLRAGLYEQYF

clone size: -
D gene: TRBD1
J gene: TRBJ1-1
V gene: TRBV13
CDR3 DNA: TGTGCCAGCAGCCGACCGACAGGGCCGTCTACTGAAGCTTTCTTT
CDR3 protein: CASSRPTGPSTEAFF